This T cell receptor beta chain was sequenced for a study of blood T cell repertoires in COVID-19 (dated by TCRdb to the early 2020s). About the study as a whole: Collaborator samples came from the United States, Italy and Spain and covered acute and convalescent phases of COVID-19. The material from the prospective study consisted of cDNA or gDNA derived from T cells, B-cell-depleted T cells, or PBMCs. A de-identified subject ID, COVID-19 status, age in years and sex were almost always included in the sample metadata. Samples were obtained from the ongoing ImmuneRACE study (first 160 participants) and from 1,200 or so subjects provided by 6 global collaborators. Where HLA class I and class II types were available, the types were taken from metadata supplied by the sample provider, not from assay-based typing. The repertoires were released in a freely available public database meant as a resource for research on the immune response to SARS-CoV-2. Deeply sampled blood TCRbeta repertoires from subjects exposed to, actively infected with, or recovered from COVID-19 were included in the dataset.

Trimmed from V: 3 bases; trimmed from J: 1 base; junction bases lacking a gene match: 6. The CDR3 goes from the cysteine to the phenylalanine over 15 residues. This entry keeps only the CDR3 DNA: 45 bases, framed from base 1. CDR1 and CDR2 are read off the germline V gene (reference sequence) as LNHDA and SQIVND. Note on this clone: The antigen this receptor binds is unknown. Base quality data are lacking; no much larger clone is found one base away.

The collaborating institutions used their own protocols to collect whole blood in K2EDTA tubes. Collaborator samples were shipped for TCRbeta analysis as frozen whole blood, isolated PBMCs, or DNA extracted from either sample type. Results and caveats for the whole study, not just this receptor: The quantity of clinical and demographic metadata differed by source and by participant and was supplied without curation.

The immunoSEQ Assay, a bias-controlled multiplex PCR, was used to amplify TCRbeta CDR3 regions from genomic DNA. The source study handled its data this way. The number of nucleated cells in each sample was estimated by amplification of reference gene primers within the assay. Sequence reads were collapsed and filtered to measure the absolute abundance of every unique TCRbeta CDR3 rearrangement. For each sample, productive Simpson clonality was calculated by taking the square root of Simpson's diversity index across productive rearrangements. TCRdb limited this immuneACCESS table to in-frame rearrangements with V and J called. A share of clones is missing; checked studies link under half to unresolved V genes, and the rest is unexplained. V and J calls plus clone size are reproduced from that table; the DNA served to infer D and trimming. This sample lists some 49,000 clones; around 82% were detected once. In total, the top ten clones hold less than 3% of the sample.

This TCR was recovered from a woman between 55 and 75 years old with acute or convalescent COVID-19. This chain is built from TRBV19 and TRBJ2-7; 7 bases in the middle match TRBD2. Sequences were obtained from peripheral blood. Read as DNA, the sequence is TGTGCCAGTAGTATCGGGGGGAGTGGGTCCTACGAGCAGTACTTC. It translates as CASSIGGSGSYEQYF.